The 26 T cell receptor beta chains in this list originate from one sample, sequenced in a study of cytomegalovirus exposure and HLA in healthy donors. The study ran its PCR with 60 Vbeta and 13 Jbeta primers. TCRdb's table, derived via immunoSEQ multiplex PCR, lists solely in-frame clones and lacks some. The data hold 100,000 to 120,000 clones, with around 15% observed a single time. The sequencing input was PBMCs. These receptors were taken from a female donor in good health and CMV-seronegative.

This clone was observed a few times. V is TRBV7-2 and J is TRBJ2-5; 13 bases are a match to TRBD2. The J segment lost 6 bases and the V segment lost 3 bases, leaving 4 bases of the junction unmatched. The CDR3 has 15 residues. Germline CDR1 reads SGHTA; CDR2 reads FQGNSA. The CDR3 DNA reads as TGTGCCAGCAGCTTCCGGACTAGCGGGAGTCAGACCCAGTACTTC. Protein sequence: CASSFRTSGSQTQYF.

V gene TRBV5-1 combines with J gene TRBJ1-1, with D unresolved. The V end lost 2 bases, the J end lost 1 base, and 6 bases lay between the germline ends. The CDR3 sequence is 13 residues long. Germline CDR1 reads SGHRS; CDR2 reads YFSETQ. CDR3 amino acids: CASSLQTNTEAFF. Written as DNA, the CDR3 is TGCGCCAGCAGCTTACAGACGAACACTGAAGCTTTCTTT.

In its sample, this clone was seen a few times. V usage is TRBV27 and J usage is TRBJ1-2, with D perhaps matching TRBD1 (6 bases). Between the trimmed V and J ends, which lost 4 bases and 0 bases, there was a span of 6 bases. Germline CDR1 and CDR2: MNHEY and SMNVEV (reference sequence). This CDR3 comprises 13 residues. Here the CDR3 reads CASSWTANYGYTF. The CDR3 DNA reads TGTGCCAGCAGTTGGACAGCTAACTATGGCTACACCTTC.

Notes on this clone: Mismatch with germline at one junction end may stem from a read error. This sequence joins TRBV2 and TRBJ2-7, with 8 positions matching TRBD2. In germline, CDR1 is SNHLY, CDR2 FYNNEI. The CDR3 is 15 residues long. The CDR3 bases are TGTGCCAGCGGTGAGGCCGCGGGAGGCGGGGTCGAGCAGTACTTC. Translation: CASGEAAGGGVEQYF. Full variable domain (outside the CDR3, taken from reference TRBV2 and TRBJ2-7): EPEVTQTPSHQVTQMGQEVILRCVPISNHLYFYWYRQILGQKVEFLVSFYNNEISEKSEIFDDQFSVERPDGSNFTLKIRSTKLEDSAMYFCASGEAAGGGVEQYFGPGTRLTVT.

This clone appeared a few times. CDR3 coding DNA: TGCGCCAGCAGCTTGGGGGGGACAGGGGATCAGCCCCAGCATTTT. Its translation: CASSLGGTGDQPQHF. The chain carries TRBV5-1 and TRBJ1-5; 10 nucleotides align to TRBD1. Germline assignment: CDR1 SGHRS and CDR2 YFSETQ. V was pared by 0 bases and J by 5 bases, with 2 bases of the junction left unmatched. The CDR3 consists of 15 residues.

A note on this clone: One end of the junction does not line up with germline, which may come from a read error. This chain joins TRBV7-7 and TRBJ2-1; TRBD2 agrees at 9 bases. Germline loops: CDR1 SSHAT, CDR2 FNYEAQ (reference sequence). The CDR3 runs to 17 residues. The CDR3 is CASSSLGRGGTSSEQFF. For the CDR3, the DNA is TGTGCTAGCAGCAGCTTGGGCCGGGGGGGGACTAGCAGCGAGCAGTTCTTC.

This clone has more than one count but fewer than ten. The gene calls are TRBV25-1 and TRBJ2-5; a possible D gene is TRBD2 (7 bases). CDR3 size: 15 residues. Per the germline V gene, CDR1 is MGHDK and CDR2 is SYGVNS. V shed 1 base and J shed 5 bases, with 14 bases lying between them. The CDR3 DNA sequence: TGTGCCAGCAGTGAATTGGGAGGGGGAGGTGAGACCCAGTACTTC. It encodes CASSELGGGGETQYF.

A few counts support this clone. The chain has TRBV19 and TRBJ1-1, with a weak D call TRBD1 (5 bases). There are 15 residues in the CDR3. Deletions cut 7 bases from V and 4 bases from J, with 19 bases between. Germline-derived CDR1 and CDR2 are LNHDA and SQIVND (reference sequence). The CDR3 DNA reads TGTGCCAGTAAAATCCGGGACTCCTTCGGCACTGAAGCTTTCTTT. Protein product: CASKIRDSFGTEAFF.

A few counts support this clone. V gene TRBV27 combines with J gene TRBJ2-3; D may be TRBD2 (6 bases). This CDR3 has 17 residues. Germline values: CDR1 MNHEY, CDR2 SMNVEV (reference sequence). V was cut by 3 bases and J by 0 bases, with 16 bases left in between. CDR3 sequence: CASSFTSAGSSTDTQYF. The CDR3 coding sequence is TGTGCCAGCAGTTTTACGTCGGCGGGATCTAGCACAGATACGCAGTATTTT.

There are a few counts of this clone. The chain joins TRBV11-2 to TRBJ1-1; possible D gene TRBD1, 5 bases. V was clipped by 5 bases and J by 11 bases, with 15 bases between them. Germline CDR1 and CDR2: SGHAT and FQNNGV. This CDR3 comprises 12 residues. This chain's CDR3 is CASSPGLPAAFF. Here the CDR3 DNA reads TGTGCCAGCAGCCCGGGACTCCCTGCGGCTTTCTTT.

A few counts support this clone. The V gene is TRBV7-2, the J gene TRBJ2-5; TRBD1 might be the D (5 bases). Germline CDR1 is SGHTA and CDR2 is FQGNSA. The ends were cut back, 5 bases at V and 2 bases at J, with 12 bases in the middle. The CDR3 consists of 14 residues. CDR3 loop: CASSMDITQETQYF. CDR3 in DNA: TGTGCCAGCAGCATGGACATAACACAAGAGACCCAGTACTTC.

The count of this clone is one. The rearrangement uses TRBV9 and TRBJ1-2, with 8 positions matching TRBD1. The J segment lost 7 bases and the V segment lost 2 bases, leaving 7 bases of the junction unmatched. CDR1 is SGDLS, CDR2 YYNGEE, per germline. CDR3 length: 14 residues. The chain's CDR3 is CASSVVQGAVGYTF. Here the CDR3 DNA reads TGTGCCAGCAGCGTTGTCCAGGGGGCGGTTGGCTACACCTTC.

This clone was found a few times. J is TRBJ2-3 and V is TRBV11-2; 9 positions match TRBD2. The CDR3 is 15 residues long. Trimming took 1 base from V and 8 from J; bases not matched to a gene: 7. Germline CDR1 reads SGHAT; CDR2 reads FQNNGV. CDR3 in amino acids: CASSLVASSGITQYF. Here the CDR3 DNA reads TGTGCCAGCAGCTTAGTAGCCTCTAGCGGGATTACGCAGTATTTT.

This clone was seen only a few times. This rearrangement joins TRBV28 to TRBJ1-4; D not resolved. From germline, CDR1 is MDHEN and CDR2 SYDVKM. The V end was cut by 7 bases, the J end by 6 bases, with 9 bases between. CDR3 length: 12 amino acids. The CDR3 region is CASTSTDEKLFF. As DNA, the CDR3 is TGTGCCAGCACCTCAACGGATGAAAAACTGTTTTTT.

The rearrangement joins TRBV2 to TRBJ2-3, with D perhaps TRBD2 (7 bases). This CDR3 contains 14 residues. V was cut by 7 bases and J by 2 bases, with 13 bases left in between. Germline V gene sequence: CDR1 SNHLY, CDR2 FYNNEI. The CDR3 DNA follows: TGTGCCAGCACTCTCGCGGGGGCCACAGATACGCAGTATTTT. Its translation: CASTLAGATDTQYF.

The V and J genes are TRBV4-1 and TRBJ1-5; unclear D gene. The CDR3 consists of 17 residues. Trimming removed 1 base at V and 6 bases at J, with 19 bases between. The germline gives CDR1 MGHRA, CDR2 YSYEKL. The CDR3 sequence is CASSQVDLIPTGQPQHF. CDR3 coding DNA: TGCGCCAGCAGCCAAGTCGATCTCATCCCAACCGGTCAGCCCCAGCATTTT.

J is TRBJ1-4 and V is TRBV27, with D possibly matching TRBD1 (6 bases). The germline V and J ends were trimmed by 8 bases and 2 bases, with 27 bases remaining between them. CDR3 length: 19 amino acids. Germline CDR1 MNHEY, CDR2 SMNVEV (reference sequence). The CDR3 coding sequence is TGTGCCAGCCTGAATCAGGGGCTCGATCTAGTTTTGACTAATGAAAAACTGTTTTTT. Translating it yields CASLNQGLDLVLTNEKLFF.

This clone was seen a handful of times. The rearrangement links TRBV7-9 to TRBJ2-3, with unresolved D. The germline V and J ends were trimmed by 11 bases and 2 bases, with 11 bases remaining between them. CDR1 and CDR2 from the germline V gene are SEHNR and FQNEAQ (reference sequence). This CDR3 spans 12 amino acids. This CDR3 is CAGDAFTDTQYF. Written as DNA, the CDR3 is TGTGCCGGAGATGCCTTCACAGATACGCAGTATTTT.

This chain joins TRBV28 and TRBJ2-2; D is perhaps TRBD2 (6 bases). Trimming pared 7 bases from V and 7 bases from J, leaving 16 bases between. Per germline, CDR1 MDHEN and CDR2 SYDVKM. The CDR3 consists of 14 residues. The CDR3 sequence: CASTRPAGIGELFF. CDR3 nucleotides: TGTGCCAGCACCCGCCCGGCGGGGATCGGGGAGCTGTTTTTT.

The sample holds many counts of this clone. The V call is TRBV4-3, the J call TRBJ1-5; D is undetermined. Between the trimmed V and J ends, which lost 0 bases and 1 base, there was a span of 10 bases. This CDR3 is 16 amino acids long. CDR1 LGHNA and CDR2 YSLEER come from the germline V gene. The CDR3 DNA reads TGCGCCAGCAGCCAAGATCGCAGGCACAGCAATCAGCCCCAGCATTTT. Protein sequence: CASSQDRRHSNQPQHF.

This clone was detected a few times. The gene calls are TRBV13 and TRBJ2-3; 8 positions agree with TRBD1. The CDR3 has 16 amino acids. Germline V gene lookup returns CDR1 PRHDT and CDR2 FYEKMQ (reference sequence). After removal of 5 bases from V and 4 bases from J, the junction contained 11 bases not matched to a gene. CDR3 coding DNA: TGTGCCAGCAGCCACAGGGGGATAAGGTTCCCAGATACGCAGTATTTT. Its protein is CASSHRGIRFPDTQYF.

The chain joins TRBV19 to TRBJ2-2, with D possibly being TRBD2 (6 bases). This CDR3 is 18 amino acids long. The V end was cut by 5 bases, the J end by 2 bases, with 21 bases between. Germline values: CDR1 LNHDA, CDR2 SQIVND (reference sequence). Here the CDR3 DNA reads TGTGCCAGTAGTCCTAACGGGCCCGGACTAAGTAACACCGGGGAGCTGTTTTTT. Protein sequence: CASSPNGPGLSNTGELFF.

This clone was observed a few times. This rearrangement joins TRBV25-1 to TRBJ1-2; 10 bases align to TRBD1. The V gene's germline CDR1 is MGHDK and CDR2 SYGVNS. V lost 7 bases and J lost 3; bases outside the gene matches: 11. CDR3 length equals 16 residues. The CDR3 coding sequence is TGTGCCAGCACGCCGGGACAGGGGCCTCCCTACTATGGCTACACCTTC. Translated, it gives CASTPGQGPPYYGYTF.

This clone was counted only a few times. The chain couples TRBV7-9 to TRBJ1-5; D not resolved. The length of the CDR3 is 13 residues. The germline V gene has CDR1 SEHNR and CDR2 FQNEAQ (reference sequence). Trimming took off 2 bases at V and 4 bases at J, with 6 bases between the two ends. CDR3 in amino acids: CASSLSFNQPQHF. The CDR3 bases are TGTGCCAGCAGCTTATCATTTAATCAGCCCCAGCATTTT.

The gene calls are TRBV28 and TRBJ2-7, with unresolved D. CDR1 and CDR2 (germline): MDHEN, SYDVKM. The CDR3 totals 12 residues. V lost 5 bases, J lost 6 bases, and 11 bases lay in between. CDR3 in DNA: TGTGCCAGCAGTCCCGATTGGGCCGAGCAGTACTTC. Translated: CASSPDWAEQYF.

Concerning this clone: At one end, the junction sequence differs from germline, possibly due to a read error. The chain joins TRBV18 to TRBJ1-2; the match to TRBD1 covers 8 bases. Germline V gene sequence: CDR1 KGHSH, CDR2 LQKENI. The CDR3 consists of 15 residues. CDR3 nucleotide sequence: TGTGCCAGCTCACCCGGACAGGGACCTAACTATGGCTACCCCTTC. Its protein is CASSPGQGPNYGYPF.